This TCR beta chain is drawn from a study of metastatic and nonmetastatic thyroid tumors. TCRdb re-called clones from the PCR reads using MiXCR. The repertoire holds more than 9,500 clones, 9.5% to 13% seen once, with around 8% in the top ten. From germline, CDR1 is MDHEN and CDR2 SYDVKM. The CDR3 runs 12 residues. With 8 bases removed from V and 2 bases from J, the gap between germline ends came to 9 bases. All patients reached thyroid surgery having received no treatment beforehand. By share, this clone counts as medium-sized (0.01 to 0.1%). What was sequenced was tumor tissue. V is TRBV28 and J is TRBJ1-1; D call uncertain. The TCR was taken from a female donor with papillary thyroid cancer or a benign thyroid nodule (not recorded which). Some clones in this sample may be carry-over from other donors' samples. The CDR3, as DNA: TGTGCCAGCCACAGCCTTAACACTGAAGCTTTCTTT. This sequence encodes CASHSLNTEAFF.